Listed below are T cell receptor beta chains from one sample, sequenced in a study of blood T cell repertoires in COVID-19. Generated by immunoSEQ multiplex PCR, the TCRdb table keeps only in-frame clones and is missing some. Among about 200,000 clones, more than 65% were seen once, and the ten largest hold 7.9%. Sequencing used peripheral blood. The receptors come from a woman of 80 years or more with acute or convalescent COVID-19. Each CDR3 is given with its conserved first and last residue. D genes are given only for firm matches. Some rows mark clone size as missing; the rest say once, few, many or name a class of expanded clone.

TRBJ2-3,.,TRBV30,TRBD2,TGTGCCTGGGGACTAGCGGTCACAGATACGCAGTATTTT,CAWGLAVTDTQYF
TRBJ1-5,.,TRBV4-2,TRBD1,TGTGCCAGCAGCCAGAGGGACAGCACAAATAGCAATCAGCCCCAGCATTTT,CASSQRDSTNSNQPQHF
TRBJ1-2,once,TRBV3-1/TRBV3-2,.,TGTGCCAGCAGCCAGGGGCAGATCCTTTATGGCTACACCTTC,CASSQGQILYGYTF
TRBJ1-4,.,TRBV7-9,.,TGTGCCACCTCTCCCGGGACTTTCGCAACTAATGAAAAACTGTTTTTT,CATSPGTFATNEKLFF
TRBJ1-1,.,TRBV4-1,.,TGCGCCAGCAGCCAAGAAACGAGGAACACTGAAGCTTTCTTT,CASSQETRNTEAFF
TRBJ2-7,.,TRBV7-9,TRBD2,TGTGCCAGCAGCCTGAGCGGCGCTAGCGGGGGGAAATCCTACGAGCAGTACTTC,CASSLSGASGGKSYEQYF
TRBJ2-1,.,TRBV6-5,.,TGTGCCAGCAGCGAGAGACAGCCGGCCTACAATGAGCAGTTCTTC,CASSERQPAYNEQFF
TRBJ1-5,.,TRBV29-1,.,TGCAGCGTTGCCGGTAATAGCAATCAGCCCCAGCATTTT,CSVAGNSNQPQHF
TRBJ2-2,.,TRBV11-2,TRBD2,TGTGCCAGCAGCTTTGGGGGAGGGACCGGGGAGCTGTTTTTT,CASSFGGGTGELFF
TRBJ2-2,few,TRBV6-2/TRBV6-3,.,TGTGCCAGCAGTTACTCCCTCTCCGGGTCCCCAAACACCGGGGAGCTGTTTTTT,CASSYSLSGSPNTGELFF
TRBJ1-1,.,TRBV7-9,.,TGTGCCAGCAGCTTCTCGGGGGTCACTGAAGCTTTCTTT,CASSFSGVTEAFF
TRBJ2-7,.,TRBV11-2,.,TGTGCCAGCACCCCACTCTCCTACGAGCAGTACTTC,CASTPLSYEQYF
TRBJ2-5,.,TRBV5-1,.,TGCGCCAGCAGCTTGGGCGGGGCGGGCCAAGAGACCCAGTACTTC,CASSLGGAGQETQYF
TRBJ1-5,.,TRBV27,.,TGTGCCAGCAAGTTAGAGCCGGGACACGTGAGACCCAATCAGCCCCAGCATTTT,CASKLEPGHVRPNQPQHF
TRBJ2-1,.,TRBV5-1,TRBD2,TGCGCCAGCAGCACGGGACTAGCGCCATATCAGAATGAGCAGTTCTTC,CASSTGLAPYQNEQFF
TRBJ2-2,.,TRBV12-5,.,TGTGCTAGTGGTTTGGGGCCAAACACCGGGGAGCTGTTTTTT,CASGLGPNTGELFF
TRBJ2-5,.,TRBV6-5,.,TGTGCCAGCAGCGTTGGACTCACCCAAGAGACCCAGTACTTC,CASSVGLTQETQYF
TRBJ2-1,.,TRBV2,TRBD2,TGTGCCAGCAGACCGGGACTAGCGGTCTACAATGAGCAGTTCTTC,CASRPGLAVYNEQFF
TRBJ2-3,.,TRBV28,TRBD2,TGTGCCAGCAGTTTCAGCGGGAGTTCGGATACGCAGTATTTT,CASSFSGSSDTQYF
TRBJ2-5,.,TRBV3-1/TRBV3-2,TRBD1,TGTGCCAGCAGCCAGGCCAGGGGGCCAGAGACCCAGTACTTC,CASSQARGPETQYF
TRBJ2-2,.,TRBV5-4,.,TGTGCCAGCAGCTTAGAACAGCACACCGGGGAGCTGTTTTTT,CASSLEQHTGELFF
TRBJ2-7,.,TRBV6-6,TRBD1,TGTGCCAGCAGCGGAATCGGACAGGGGTCCTACGAGCAGTACTTC,CASSGIGQGSYEQYF
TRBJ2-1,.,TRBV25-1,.,TGTGCCAGCAGTGCCACGACAGGACCCTACAATGAGCAGTTCTTC,CASSATTGPYNEQFF
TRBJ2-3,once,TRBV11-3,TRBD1,TGTGCCAGCAGCCAGGGACAGGACACAGATACGCAGTATTTT,CASSQGQDTDTQYF
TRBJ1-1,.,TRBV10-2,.,TGCGCCAGCAGTGAGTCGACAGACTTGGTTGAAGCTTTCTTT,CASSESTDLVEAFF
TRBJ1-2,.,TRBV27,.,.,CASSFGPGGFGYTF
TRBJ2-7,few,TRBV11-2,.,TGTGCCAGCAGCTTATCAGATAGCGCGGCGGAGTACTTC,CASSLSDSAAEYF
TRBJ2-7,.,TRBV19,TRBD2,TGTGCCAGTAGTATGACGGCGGGGGGGAGCTACGAGCAGTACTTC,CASSMTAGGSYEQYF
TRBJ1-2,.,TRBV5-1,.,TGCGCCAGCAGCTCAGGAATAGGCTACACCTTC,CASSSGIGYTF
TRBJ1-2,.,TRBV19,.,TGTGCCAGTAGTATCGACACCTACTATGGCTACACCTTC,CASSIDTYYGYTF
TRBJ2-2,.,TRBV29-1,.,TGCAGCGTCGCCAGGGGAACCGGGGAGCTGTTTTTT,CSVARGTGELFF
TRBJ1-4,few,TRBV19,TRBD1,TGTGCCAGTAGTGCGGGGACAGGGGAAGAAAAACTGTTTTTT,CASSAGTGEEKLFF
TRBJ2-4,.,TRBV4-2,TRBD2,TGTGCCAGCAGCCTCAGCCAAGCGGGGGGCAAAAACATTCAGTACTTC,CASSLSQAGGKNIQYF
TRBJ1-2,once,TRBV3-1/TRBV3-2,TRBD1,TGTGCCAGCAGCTATCGGGACAGGGGGCGTTATGGCTACACCTTC,CASSYRDRGRYGYTF
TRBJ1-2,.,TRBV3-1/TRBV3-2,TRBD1,TGTGCCAGCAGCCCCGGGACAGGGGCATACACCTTC,CASSPGTGAYTF
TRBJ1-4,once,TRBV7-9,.,TGTGCCAGCAGCCGCTCATCAGGGAATAATGAAAAACTGTTTTTT,CASSRSSGNNEKLFF
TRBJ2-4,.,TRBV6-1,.,TGTGCCAGCAGTGAAGAGGGGATCGCGGCTATCGGAGCCAAAAACATTCAGTACTTC,CASSEEGIAAIGAKNIQYF
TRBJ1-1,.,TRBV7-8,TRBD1,TGTGCCAGCAGTTGGACAGGGAGGAACACTGAAGCTTTCTTT,CASSWTGRNTEAFF
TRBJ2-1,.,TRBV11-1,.,TGTGCCAGCAGCTTAAGGGGGGGGGTCGATGAGCAGTTCTTC,CASSLRGGVDEQFF
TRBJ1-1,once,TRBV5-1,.,TGCGCCAGCAGCTTGGGAGAGAGGACTGAAGCTTTCTTT,CASSLGERTEAFF
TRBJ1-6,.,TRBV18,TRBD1,TGTGCCAGCTCACCGGGACAGCAAGGGGGTTCACCCCTCCACTTT,CASSPGQQGGSPLHF
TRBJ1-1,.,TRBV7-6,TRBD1,TGTGCCAGCAGCTTCGGACAGGATGAAGCTTTCTTT,CASSFGQDEAFF
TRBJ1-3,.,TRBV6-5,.,TGTGCCAGCGGGAAAGCACAGGGTAGTCGAAACACCATATATTTT,CASGKAQGSRNTIYF
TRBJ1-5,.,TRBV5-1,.,TGCGCCAGCAGCTTGGCCACGGGGAATGGTCAGCCCCAGCATTTT,CASSLATGNGQPQHF
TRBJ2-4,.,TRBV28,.,TGTGCCAGCAGTTTAAGGGGGAACATTCAGTACTTC,CASSLRGNIQYF
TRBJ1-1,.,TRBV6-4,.,TGTGCCAGCAGTCGGCAGGGGATCACTGAAGCTTTCTTT,CASSRQGITEAFF
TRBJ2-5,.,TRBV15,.,TGTGCCACCAGCAGAGATAAGAGTGTCCAAGAGACCCAGTACTTC,CATSRDKSVQETQYF
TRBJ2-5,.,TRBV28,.,TGTGCCAGCAGTCCACGGAGCGGAGAGACCCAGTACTTC,CASSPRSGETQYF
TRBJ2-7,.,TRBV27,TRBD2,TGTGCCAGCAGTCCCCGTCGGGCGGGGGGCCAAGCCTACGAGCAGTACTTC,CASSPRRAGGQAYEQYF
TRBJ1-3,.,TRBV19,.,TGTGCCAGCACCGGGACTCCGGCGCTCAACACCATATATTTT,CASTGTPALNTIYF
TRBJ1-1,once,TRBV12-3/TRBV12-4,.,TGTGCCAGCACTCTCCCAGGGCAAACTGAAGCTTTCTTT,CASTLPGQTEAFF
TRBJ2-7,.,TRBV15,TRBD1,TGTGCCACCAGCAGAGATCGAGGGACAGGGGGCTACGAGCAGTACTTC,CATSRDRGTGGYEQYF